This TCR beta chain was identified during a study of CD8 T cells in Susac syndrome. Random hexamers served to reverse transcribe roughly 0.5 to 1 ug RNA. TCRdb independently ran MiXCR on the immunoSEQ multiplex PCR reads; one entry per CDR3 protein. The sample has 300,000 or so distinct CDR3 sequences, about 91% seen once; the top ten hold about 0.07%. TEMRA cells underwent FACS enrichment and CD8+ and CD4+ T cells underwent negative isolation. The sequencing input was CD4+ T cells from PBMCs. This clonotype was sampled from a human donor with multiple sclerosis.

The CDR3 sequence: CASSQDGSPARHNEQFF. CDR3 DNA: TGTGCCAGCAGCCAAGATGGAAGTCCAGCGAGGCACAATGAGCAGTTCTTC. The chain employs TRBV4-2 and TRBJ2-1; D is uncertain. The V end lost 0 bases, the J end lost 5 bases, and 17 bases lay between the germline ends. This CDR3 region has 17 residues. CDR1 and CDR2 (germline): LGHNA, YNFKEQ.